This TCR beta chain was identified in a study of cytotoxic CD8 clonotypes in ibrutinib-treated CLL. Across the study: There were roughly 12 relapsed/refractory patients and around 15 treatment-naive patients, and around 17 were IGHV unmutated. A median around twelve months of treatment, range 6 to 36, preceded the collection of response samples. Each sample contained, on average, about 250,000 productive templates and some 90,000 productive rearrangements. Findings and caveats of the study: Sustained-remission and progressing patients' sampling times differed.

CDR1 and CDR2 (germline): MDHEN, SYDVKM. The CDR3 consists of 14 residues. Trimming left V 3 bases short and J 4 bases short, with 10 bases between. Clones were sequenced by immunoSEQ multiplex PCR, and TCRdb holds only the in-frame ones, with some missing. This table has fewer than 200,000 clones, 84% appearing once. As for this clone: Its antigen is not identified.

Sequenced here: PBMCs, sampled after 24 months of ibrutinib treatment. The source is a human donor with chronic lymphocytic leukemia. The chain uses TRBV28 and TRBJ1-3; the D is unclear. The CDR3 spells CASSFVGKGNTIYF. In nucleotides, the CDR3 is TGTGCCAGCAGTTTCGTGGGCAAGGGAAACACCATATATTTT. Variable domain in full (rest from reference TRBV28 and TRBJ1-3): DVKVTQSSRYLVKRTGEKVFLECVQDMDHENMFWYRQDPGLGLRLIYFSYDVKMKEKGDIPEGYSVSREKKERFSLILESASTNQTSMYLCASSFVGKGNTIYFGEGSWLTVV.